What follows are 23 T cell receptor beta chains derived from one specimen sequenced in a study of human T cells and chemical hapten exposure. Indicated time point: patch test 1, 2 weeks after DPC sensitization. Noted treatment: therapeutic diphenylcyclopropenone sensitization with weekly scalp DPC. Via MiXCR, TCRdb re-called the RACE reads, giving one row per CDR3 protein. The sample consists of some 70,000 distinct CDR3 sequences, 25% to 40% of them appearing once. This material consisted of whole blood, taken in connection with sensitization to the hapten diphenylcyclopropenone (DPC). Source of these receptors: a man in his forties with alopecia areata. Some clones in this sample may be carry-over from other donors' samples.

V usage is TRBV7-2 and J usage is TRBJ1-4; 7 bases are a match to TRBD1. The CDR3 consists of 14 residues. Per the germline V gene, CDR1 is SGHTA and CDR2 is FQGNSA. V gave up 5 bases and J gave up 8 bases; unmatched junction bases: 8. In nucleotides, the CDR3 is TGTGCCAGCAGCCTAGACAGGGTGGAGGAAAAACTGTTTTTT. This codes for CASSLDRVEEKLFF.

This clonotype came up a few times. V gene TRBV7-2 combines with J gene TRBJ2-1; TRBD2 matches at 13 bases. The CDR3 has 19 residues. CDR1 SGHTA and CDR2 FQGNSA come from the germline V gene. V lost 6 bases and J lost 2; bases outside the gene matches: 13. CDR3 protein: CASRPQRTSGSRTYNEQFF. The CDR3 nucleotides read TGTGCCAGCAGACCGCAGAGGACTAGCGGGAGTAGGACCTACAATGAGCAGTTCTTC.

The chain has TRBV27 and TRBJ1-1; D perhaps matches TRBD1 (5 bases). This CDR3 is 15 amino acids long. CDR1 MNHEY and CDR2 SMNVEV come from the germline V gene (reference sequence). Between the trimmed V and J ends, which lost 4 bases and 0 bases, there was a span of 12 bases. CDR3 residues: CASSWGSAMNTEAFF. For the CDR3, the DNA is TGTGCCAGCAGTTGGGGGTCGGCGATGAACACTGAAGCTTTCTTT.

This clonotype was picked up a small number of times. The V gene is TRBV6-5, the J gene TRBJ2-1, with TRBD2 matching 13 bases. The CDR3 has 13 amino acids. Per germline, CDR1 MNHEY and CDR2 SVGAGI. Trimming removed 6 bases from V and 10 bases from J; junction bases left unmatched: 3. CDR3 nucleotide sequence: TGTGCCAGCAGCCGGGGACTAGCGGGAGAGCAGTTCTTC. Translating gives CASSRGLAGEQFF.

The chain uses TRBV20-1 and TRBJ2-1, with unresolved D. The CDR3 totals 15 residues. Germline CDR1 reads DFQATT; CDR2 reads SNEGSKA (reference sequence). V lost 2 bases to trimming and J lost 0 bases, with 11 bases between them. CDR3 protein: CSARRPTVSYNEQFF. The CDR3 region has the DNA TGCAGTGCTAGAAGGCCAACAGTCTCCTACAATGAGCAGTTCTTC.

The genes are TRBV20-1 and TRBJ2-3; 11 positions agree with TRBD2. The CDR3 spans 14 residues. The V gene's germline CDR1 is DFQATT and CDR2 SNEGSKA (reference sequence). V shed 6 bases and J 0 bases; nucleotides not matched to a gene: 2. This CDR3 reads CSARLAGSTDTQYF. The CDR3 region has the DNA TGCAGTGCCAGACTAGCGGGGAGCACAGATACGCAGTATTTT.

This clonotype was observed a handful of times. The chain recombines TRBV5-1 with TRBJ1-1; D is uncertain. Trimming pared 4 bases from V and 3 bases from J, leaving 13 bases between. This CDR3 has 14 amino acids. Germline CDR1 SGHRS, CDR2 YFSETQ. The DNA of the CDR3 is TGCGCCAGCAGCCCCAGGAGTTGGGACACTGAAGCTTTCTTT. Translating it yields CASSPRSWDTEAFF.

This clonotype occurred many times. The rearrangement links TRBV28 to TRBJ2-7, with D hard to call. Germline V gene data show CDR1 as MDHEN and CDR2 as SYDVKM. Trimming took 5 bases from V and 5 from J, leaving 7 bases between them. The length of the CDR3 is 11 residues. The CDR3 DNA follows: TGTGCCAGCAGTCCCATGCACGAGCAGTACTTC. It codes for CASSPMHEQYF.

In this sample, this clonotype turned up once. CDR3 DNA sequence: TGTGCCAGCAGTTTAGTTGGCGGAAACACCATATATTTT. Its protein product is CASSLVGGNTIYF. This rearrangement joins TRBV28 to TRBJ1-3; D is unclear. The CDR3 runs to 13 residues. V was pared by 2 bases and J by 4 bases, with 6 bases between. In germline, CDR1 is MDHEN, CDR2 SYDVKM.

The chain joins TRBV27 to TRBJ1-6, with D maybe TRBD1 (5 bases). This CDR3 is 15 amino acids long. Germline loops: CDR1 MNHEY, CDR2 SMNVEV (reference sequence). V gave up 4 bases and J gave up 9 bases, with 16 bases separating them. The CDR3 here is CASSSPGGNGSPLHF. The CDR3 DNA reads as TGTGCCAGCAGTTCCCCGGGGGGGAATGGTTCACCCCTCCACTTT.

The chain joins TRBV5-4 to TRBJ1-2, with 8 bases fitting TRBD1. J gave up 5 bases and V 4 bases, and 10 bases lay outside the gene matches. This CDR3 has 15 amino acids. Germline CDR1 SGHNT, CDR2 YYREEE (reference sequence). The CDR3 spells CASSPPTGVVYGYTF. The CDR3 nucleotides read TGTGCCAGCAGCCCGCCGACAGGGGTAGTTTATGGCTACACCTTC.

The V call is TRBV28, the J call TRBJ2-1; TRBD2 matches at 8 bases. The CDR3 consists of 14 residues. V shed 8 bases, J shed 3 bases, and the junction held 6 bases outside the gene matches. Germline values: CDR1 MDHEN, CDR2 SYDVKM. In DNA, the CDR3 is TGTGCCAGCGGCCAGCGGGGGTACTACAATGAGCAGTTCTTC. Its protein product is CASGQRGYYNEQFF.

In this sample, this clonotype turned up many times. The chain joins TRBV7-9 to TRBJ2-1, with 16 bases identical to TRBD2. Germline values: CDR1 SEHNR, CDR2 FQNEAQ (reference sequence). This CDR3 has 17 residues. V was pared by 5 bases and J by 3 bases, with 4 bases of the junction left unmatched. This CDR3 reads CASSLGTSGRVYNEQFF. CDR3 bases: TGTGCCAGCAGCCTAGGGACTAGCGGGAGGGTCTACAATGAGCAGTTCTTC.

The J gene is TRBJ2-7, the V gene TRBV6-6; D gene uncertain. Germline CDR1 is MNHNY and CDR2 is SVGAGI (reference sequence). The V end lost 4 bases, the J end lost 12 bases, and 10 bases lay between the germline ends. CDR3 length: 10 residues. The CDR3 region is CASSSRMWYF. The DNA of the CDR3 is TGTGCCAGCAGTTCCCGGATGTGGTACTTC.

This clonotype came up a few times. The chain is built from TRBV15 and TRBJ2-7; the match to TRBD2 covers 7 bases. The J segment lost 2 bases and the V segment lost 3 bases, leaving 10 bases of the junction unmatched. CDR3 length: 16 amino acids. In germline, CDR1 is LNHNV, CDR2 YYDKDF (reference sequence). CDR3 bases: TGTGCCACCAGCAGGACCTTAAGGGGAGGGCCCTACGAGCAGTACTTC. Protein: CATSRTLRGGPYEQYF. Drawing the rest from reference TRBV15 and TRBJ2-7, the complete variable domain is DAMVIQNPRYQVTQFGKPVTLSCSQTLNHNVMYWYQQKSSQAPKLLFHYYDKDFNNEADTPDNFQSRRPNTSFCFLDIRSPGLGDTAMYLCATSRTLRGGPYEQYFGPGTRLTVT.

This clonotype occurred once. Germline is not matched at one junction end, which may reflect a read error. This chain links TRBV6-2 or TRBV6-3 with TRBJ2-7, with D unclear. CDR1 MNHEY and CDR2 SVGEGT come from the germline V gene. CDR3 length equals 14 residues. The CDR3 loop reads CASSYSALPTEKYF. The CDR3, as DNA: TGTGCCAGCAGTTATTCCGCCTTGCCCACCGAGAAGTACTTC.

J is TRBJ1-1 and V is TRBV20-1; TRBD1 matches at 7 bases. Unmatched junction bases numbered 8, after V lost 6 bases and J lost 4 bases. There are 13 residues in the CDR3. The germline gives CDR1 DFQATT, CDR2 SNEGSKA (reference sequence). The CDR3 coding sequence is TGCAGTGCAGAGACAGGGTTGGCCACTGAAGCTTTCTTT. Residues: CSAETGLATEAFF.

This chain uses TRBV3-1 with TRBJ2-1, with TRBD2 identical over 11 bases. V shed 2 bases, J shed 6 bases, and the junction held 6 bases outside the gene matches. CDR3 length: 16 amino acids. Germline V gene data show CDR1 as LGHDT and CDR2 as YNNKEL (reference sequence). CDR3 in amino acids: CASSQLVAGGRNEQFF. DNA of the CDR3: TGTGCCAGCAGCCAACTTGTAGCGGGAGGGCGCAATGAGCAGTTCTTC.

This clonotype was found a few times. The V call is TRBV11-3, the J call TRBJ2-7; TRBD1 might be the D (6 bases). The V end was cut by 5 bases, the J end by 3 bases, with 11 bases between. Germline V gene lookup returns CDR1 SGHNT and CDR2 YENEEA. The CDR3 is 13 residues long. The CDR3 DNA sequence: TGTGCCAGCAGCACCGGGACAAACTACGAGCAGTACTTC. It is translated as CASSTGTNYEQYF.

This clonotype was seen more than once but under ten times. V and J are TRBV28 and TRBJ2-7; D not resolved. The CDR3 length is 16 residues. The germline V gene encodes CDR1 MDHEN and CDR2 SYDVKM. Deletions cut 5 bases from V and 7 bases from J, with 24 bases between. The CDR3 sequence: CASSARALKSPIEQYF. The CDR3 DNA is TGTGCCAGCAGTGCCCGGGCTTTAAAATCGCCGATAGAGCAGTACTTC.

The rearrangement joins TRBV29-1 to TRBJ2-7, with 7 positions matching TRBD2. The CDR3 runs 15 residues. V was pared by 0 bases and J by 1 base, with 6 bases of the junction left unmatched. CDR1 is SQVTM and CDR2 is ANQGSEA in the germline V gene. This chain's CDR3 is CSVEDSGGRSYEQYF. For the CDR3, the DNA is TGCAGCGTTGAAGACTCCGGCGGGAGATCCTACGAGCAGTACTTC.

The V gene is TRBV10-2, the J gene TRBJ1-1, with D possibly matching TRBD1 (5 bases). CDR1 is WSHSY, CDR2 SAAADI, per germline. The CDR3 is 13 residues long. The V end was cut by 3 bases, the J end by 2 bases, with 7 bases between. Written as DNA, the CDR3 is TGCGCCAGCAGTGAACAGGATAACACTGAAGCTTTCTTT. Protein sequence: CASSEQDNTEAFF.

The table lists this clonotype with a few counts. CDR3 sequence (DNA): TGTGCCAGCAGCCAAGAACTTACATCCTACAATGAGCAGTTCTTC. The encoded protein is CASSQELTSYNEQFF. The chain links TRBV3-1 to TRBJ2-1; D is uncertain. CDR1 is LGHDT, CDR2 YNNKEL, per germline (reference sequence). The V gene lost 0 bases and the J gene lost 1 base, with 7 bases spanning the gap. There are 15 residues in the CDR3.